Sequencing of this TCR beta chain was carried out in a study of a mutant IDH1 vaccine in newly diagnosed glioma. The CDR3 is 14 residues long. CDR1 is MNHNY, CDR2 SVGAGI, per germline (reference sequence). Trimming removed 7 bases from V and 1 base from J, with 8 bases in between. This clone was picked up a small number of times. Antigen specificity is unknown. This sample's time point: week 47, end of study. Vaccination comprised doses that each held 300 ug of mutant IDH1 20-mer peptide, plus topical imiquimod. New astrocytomas of WHO grade 3 or 4 that were IDH1-mutant and ATRX-lost were found in the donors. Profiling relied on immunoSEQ multiplex PCR, and the TCRdb table lists in-frame clones only, not all of them. Of tens of thousands of clones in the sample, 80% to 90% were seen once.

This rearrangement joins TRBV6-6 to TRBJ2-6; D remains unclear. The sequences come from PBMCs, collected from a glioma patient whose treatment included an IDH1 peptide vaccine. This TCR derives from a woman aged 25 to 39 with glioma. CDR3 bases: TGTGCCAGCACAATAAGTTCTGGGGCCAACGTCCTGACTTTC. Amino acid sequence: CASTISSGANVLTF.